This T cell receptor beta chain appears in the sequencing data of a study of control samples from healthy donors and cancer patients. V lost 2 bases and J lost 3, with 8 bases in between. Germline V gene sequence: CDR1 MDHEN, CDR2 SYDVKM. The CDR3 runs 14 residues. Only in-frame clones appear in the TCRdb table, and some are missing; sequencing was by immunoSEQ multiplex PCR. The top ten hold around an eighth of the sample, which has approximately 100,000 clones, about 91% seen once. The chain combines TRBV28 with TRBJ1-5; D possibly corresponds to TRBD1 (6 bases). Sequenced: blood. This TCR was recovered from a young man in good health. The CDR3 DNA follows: TGTGCCAGCAGTTTAAGGACAGTCAATCAGCCCCAGCATTTT. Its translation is CASSLRTVNQPQHF. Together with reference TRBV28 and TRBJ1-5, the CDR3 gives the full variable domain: DVKVTQSSRYLVKRTGEKVFLECVQDMDHENMFWYRQDPGLGLRLIYFSYDVKMKEKGDIPEGYSVSREKKERFSLILESASTNQTSMYLCASSLRTVNQPQHFGDGTRLSIL.